This T cell receptor beta chain was captured by sequencing in a study of T cell responses to AZD1222 COVID-19 vaccine (dated by TCRdb to the early 2020s). Broadly, across the study: AZD1222 recipients whose second dose came at about 4 weeks and those whose second dose came at about 12 weeks were combined into one group, since spike-specific TCR depth and breadth did not differ between the two schedules. TCR sequencing was performed for about 250 trial participants, of whom 200 to 220 were given two doses of AZD1222 and around 25 were given two doses of MenACWY control vaccine. Trial participants were enrolled by age into subgroups of 18-55, 56-69 and 70-plus years, and around 150, 28 and 57 TCR-sequenced participants, respectively, were included in these subgroups.

The CDR3 regions of human TCRbeta chains were analyzed by immunosequencing. The study's processing was this. Repertoire TCRs were matched against a reference library of SARS-CoV-2-specific TCRs generated with the MIRA antigen-specificity platform. Breadth was defined as the fraction of unique TCRs that were SARS-CoV-2-associated, and depth was defined as the fraction of total T cells that were SARS-CoV-2-associated. Using the MIRA data, each spike-specific TCR was assigned both to the spike region to which the TCR was reactive and to a CD4 or CD8 class. Log10-transformed breadth and depth values were compared by one-way ANOVA with Sidak's multiple comparisons tests. Drawn from immuneACCESS, this table holds only the in-frame rearrangements with V and J called that TCRdb kept. Clones are partly lost; checked studies trace under half to an unresolved V gene and leave the rest unexplained. That table supplies the V and J calls and clone size; D and trimming were determined from the DNA. In this sample the table shows some 150,000 clones, 93% of which occur a single time. Over 4% of the sample goes to the ten largest clones.

Comments on this clone: Its antigen is currently not known. Base qualities are not provided; no much larger clone lies one nucleotide away.

Ends trimmed: V by 6 bases, J by 1 base; bases unmatched to a gene: 5. Reading the germline V gene gives CDR1 MRHNA and CDR2 SNTAGT. The CDR3 measures 14 amino acids from cysteine to phenylalanine. Just the 42-base CDR3 DNA is kept, in frame starting at base 1. Results and caveats for the whole study, not just this receptor: Conclusions about previously exposed vaccinees were limited because only six AZD1222 recipients were SARS-CoV-2 seropositive at baseline. Most participants were white British and females outnumbered males, and the authors suggested that clonal diversity may have been underestimated. After two AZD1222 doses, both the breadth and the depth of spike-specific TCRs were significantly higher than at day 0 and than in MenACWY recipients. Reportedly, close to half of the unique spike-specific TCRs recognized epitopes lying outside the regions that are mutated in the B.1.351 and B.1.1.7 variants. In the small 56-69-year group, the increase in depth fell short of significance, most likely because of low power. Because no day 14 peak-response samples were available, the repertoires could be characterized only after the peak T cell response. Vaccine-associated CD4 TCRs spanned the whole spike protein, with dominant responses in regions 160-218 and 743-854.

The label giving this sample's time point can be read as: baseline before first vaccination. Samples from vaccinated people were obtained from the UK trials COV001 and COV002, which included a single-blind randomized controlled phase 2/3 trial of AZD1222 (ChAdOx1 nCoV-19) in healthy adults. For TCRbeta chain sequencing, PBMC samples from trial participants were taken at day 0 and at day 28 after the second dose. The TCR comes from an adult in good health. The chain links TRBV6-4 with TRBJ1-1; 7 junctional bases match TRBD1. Sequencing was performed on peripheral blood, taken on day 0 of AZD1222 vaccination. CDR3 sequence: CASRGTDENTEAFF. The DNA sequence is as follows: TGTGCCAGCAGGGGGACAGACGAGAACACTGAAGCTTTCTTT.